These T cell receptor beta chains were read from a single sample in a study of metastatic and nonmetastatic thyroid tumors. TCRdb re-analyzed the PCR reads through MiXCR. Of tens of thousands of clones listed, 9.5% to 12% were seen once; the top ten hold 20% to 25%. Sequences were obtained from blood. These receptors were obtained from a female donor with papillary thyroid cancer or a benign thyroid nodule (not recorded which). Some clones in this sample may be carry-over from other donors' samples. Each CDR3 is given with its conserved first and last residue. Fields, in order: J gene, V gene, D gene, clone size, CDR3 protein, CDR3 DNA. D genes are given only for firm matches. Clone size is stated in some rows and not others, as once, few, many or a class when expanded.

J gene: TRBJ2-5; V gene: TRBV5-4; D gene: TRBD2; clone size: many; CDR3 protein: CASSLAGGLIQETQYF; CDR3 DNA: TGTGCCAGCAGCCTAGCGGGAGGACTGATCCAAGAGACCCAGTACTTC
J gene: TRBJ2-7; V gene: TRBV11-3; D gene: NA; clone size: NA; CDR3 protein: CASISPGCSYEQYF; CDR3 DNA: TGTGCCAGCATCTCCCCGGGGTGTTCCTACGAGCAGTACTTC
J gene: TRBJ1-3; V gene: TRBV18; D gene: NA; clone size: many; CDR3 protein: CASSPPQQGYSGNTIYF; CDR3 DNA: TGTGCCAGCTCACCACCCCAACAGGGCTACTCTGGAAACACCATATATTTT
J gene: TRBJ2-3; V gene: TRBV2; D gene: TRBD2; clone size: many; CDR3 protein: CASSELGLAGVPPDTQYF; CDR3 DNA: TGTGCCAGCAGTGAATTGGGACTAGCGGGAGTCCCCCCAGATACGCAGTATTTT
J gene: TRBJ1-3; V gene: TRBV28; D gene: NA; clone size: few; CDR3 protein: CASSRDGPSGNTIYF; CDR3 DNA: TGTGCCAGCAGTCGGGACGGACCCTCTGGAAACACCATATATTTT
J gene: TRBJ2-6; V gene: TRBV7-9; D gene: NA; clone size: many; CDR3 protein: CASSPLSGANVLTF; CDR3 DNA: TGTGCCAGCAGCCCCCTCTCTGGGGCCAACGTCCTGACTTTC
J gene: TRBJ2-3; V gene: TRBV19; D gene: TRBD1; clone size: NA; CDR3 protein: CASSQTGSTDTQYF; CDR3 DNA: TGTGCCAGTAGTCAGACAGGGAGCACAGATACGCAGTATTTT
J gene: TRBJ1-5; V gene: TRBV20-1; D gene: NA; clone size: many; CDR3 protein: CSASPTDPEKPQHF; CDR3 DNA: TGCAGTGCTAGCCCCACGGACCCTGAGAAGCCCCAGCATTTT
J gene: TRBJ1-1; V gene: TRBV5-5; D gene: NA; clone size: many; CDR3 protein: CASSPAPAGRNTEAFF; CDR3 DNA: TGTGCCAGCAGCCCGGCCCCCGCGGGACGGAACACTGAAGCTTTCTTT
J gene: TRBJ1-2; V gene: TRBV28; D gene: NA; clone size: many; CDR3 protein: CASSLHGVGYGYTF; CDR3 DNA: TGTGCCAGCAGTTTGCACGGTGTGGGCTATGGCTACACCTTC
J gene: TRBJ2-3; V gene: TRBV2; D gene: NA; clone size: few; CDR3 protein: CASSSGTDTQYF; CDR3 DNA: TGTGCCAGCAGTAGCGGCACAGATACGCAGTATTTT
J gene: TRBJ1-5; V gene: TRBV6-1; D gene: TRBD1; clone size: few; CDR3 protein: CASGRGLNQPQHF; CDR3 DNA: TGTGCCAGCGGGAGGGGGCTGAATCAGCCCCAGCATTTT
J gene: TRBJ1-6; V gene: TRBV18; D gene: NA; clone size: many; CDR3 protein: CASSPAGDSPLHF; CDR3 DNA: TGTGCCAGCTCACCCGCAGGGGATTCACCCCTCCACTTT
J gene: TRBJ2-7; V gene: TRBV2; D gene: TRBD2; clone size: many; CDR3 protein: CASSGGSGSYEQYF; CDR3 DNA: TGTGCCAGCAGTGGTGGTAGCGGGAGCTACGAGCAGTACTTC
J gene: TRBJ2-3; V gene: TRBV9; D gene: NA; clone size: many; CDR3 protein: CASSVGGFYTDTQYF; CDR3 DNA: TGTGCCAGCAGCGTAGGCGGATTCTACACAGATACGCAGTATTTT
J gene: TRBJ1-1; V gene: TRBV7-6; D gene: NA; clone size: many; CDR3 protein: CASSLGNQNTEAFF; CDR3 DNA: TGTGCCAGCAGCTTAGGCAACCAGAACACTGAAGCTTTCTTT
J gene: TRBJ2-1; V gene: TRBV24-1; D gene: NA; clone size: few; CDR3 protein: CATSDFSPGNEQFF; CDR3 DNA: TGTGCCACCAGTGATTTCTCCCCCGGGAATGAGCAGTTCTTC
J gene: TRBJ1-2; V gene: TRBV20-1; D gene: NA; clone size: NA; CDR3 protein: CSALGRNYVYTF; CDR3 DNA: TGCAGTGCCCTCGGTCGGAACTATGTCTACACCTTC
J gene: TRBJ2-2; V gene: TRBV29-1; D gene: NA; clone size: many; CDR3 protein: CSVDSGGNTGELFF; CDR3 DNA: TGCAGCGTTGACAGCGGTGGAAACACCGGGGAGCTGTTTTTT
J gene: TRBJ2-1; V gene: TRBV27; D gene: NA; clone size: many; CDR3 protein: CASSLSVFGRYNEQFF; CDR3 DNA: TGTGCCAGCAGTTTATCAGTCTTCGGCCGTTACAATGAGCAGTTCTTC
J gene: TRBJ1-1; V gene: TRBV12-3/TRBV12-4; D gene: NA; clone size: few; CDR3 protein: CASSLFIGTEAFF; CDR3 DNA: TGTGCCAGCAGCTTATTCATCGGCACTGAAGCTTTCTTT
J gene: TRBJ2-2; V gene: TRBV7-3; D gene: NA; clone size: NA; CDR3 protein: CASRGNNTGELFF; CDR3 DNA: TGTGCCAGCAGAGGGAATAACACCGGGGAGCTGTTTTTT
J gene: TRBJ2-7; V gene: TRBV7-2; D gene: TRBD2; clone size: many; CDR3 protein: CASSLAATSGAYEQYF; CDR3 DNA: TGTGCCAGCAGCTTAGCCGCGACTAGCGGTGCCTACGAGCAGTACTTC
J gene: TRBJ2-2; V gene: TRBV10-2; D gene: NA; clone size: many; CDR3 protein: CASSGQSTGELFF; CDR3 DNA: TGCGCCAGCAGCGGACAGAGCACCGGGGAGCTGTTTTTT
J gene: TRBJ1-2; V gene: TRBV11-3; D gene: TRBD1; clone size: many; CDR3 protein: CASSRDRGGYGYTF; CDR3 DNA: TGTGCCAGCAGCCGGGACAGGGGAGGCTATGGCTACACCTTC
J gene: TRBJ1-2; V gene: TRBV6-1; D gene: NA; clone size: many; CDR3 protein: CASSELSGGVHGYTF; CDR3 DNA: TGTGCCAGCAGTGAACTTTCGGGGGGCGTCCATGGCTACACCTTC
J gene: TRBJ2-7; V gene: TRBV20-1; D gene: NA; clone size: NA; CDR3 protein: CSAREWGAGGSYEQYF; CDR3 DNA: TGCAGTGCTAGAGAGTGGGGGGCAGGGGGGTCCTACGAGCAGTACTTC
J gene: TRBJ1-2; V gene: TRBV7-2; D gene: TRBD1; clone size: many; CDR3 protein: CASSAGTEGYTF; CDR3 DNA: TGTGCCAGCAGCGCTGGGACAGAGGGCTACACCTTC
J gene: TRBJ2-2; V gene: TRBV11-3; D gene: TRBD2; clone size: medium-sized; CDR3 protein: CASSWTSGSRTGELFF; CDR3 DNA: TGTGCCAGCAGCTGGACTAGCGGGAGTCGCACCGGGGAGCTGTTTTTT